This T cell receptor (beta chain) is drawn from a study of cytomegalovirus exposure and HLA in healthy donors. Overall study findings and caveats: In a later analysis, a genetic analysis reported fewer productive-TCR N-insertions in an Asian-associated ancestry cluster than the cohort average. In a later analysis, at a false discovery rate of 0.05, 16,951 TCR beta sequences matched HLA alleles. Some public TCRs appeared in many individuals, while most sequences were rare. It was reported that TCR beta sequences correctly inferred the HLA-A and HLA-B alleles for most subjects.

V was pared by 3 bases and J by 6 bases, with 13 bases of the junction left unmatched. The CDR3 runs 17 residues. The germline V gene has CDR1 SGDLS and CDR2 YYNGEE. The PCR used 60 Vbeta and 13 Jbeta primers. The assay was immunoSEQ multiplex PCR, and TCRdb's table has in-frame clones only and misses some. The table includes 130,000 or so clones, 60% to 80% detected once. A word on this clone: Its specificity is not known.

The TCR was taken from a female donor in good health and CMV-seronegative. What was sequenced was PBMCs. The genes are TRBV9 and TRBJ2-3, with 10 bases fitting TRBD2. CDR3 residues: CASSAAPGSGRADTQYF. The CDR3 DNA reads TGTGCCAGCAGCGCGGCCCCAGGGAGCGGGAGGGCTGATACGCAGTATTTT.